Below, one T cell receptor beta chain is given with its context. Original processing methods: Reference gene primer amplification yielded estimated nucleated cell counts. Assay used: immunoSEQ multiplex PCR; TCRdb lists only in-frame clones, some missing. The V and J calls and the clone size are those of that table, but D and trimming were determined from the DNA. The sample yields about 360,000 clones, around 87% seen once. V shed 0 bases, J shed 4 bases, and the junction held 2 bases outside the gene matches. The CDR3 consists of 14 residues. Germline V lookup: CDR1 ENHRY, CDR2 SYGVKD. The sample originates from a study of blood T cell repertoires in COVID-19. Study at large: The origin of the acute and convalescent COVID-19 samples was the United States, Italy and Spain. PBMCs, B-cell-depleted T cells, or T cells provided the cDNA or gDNA that made up the material.

This receptor was identified in a human donor in a cohort sampled during active COVID-19. The sequenced material came from peripheral blood. The chain couples TRBV10-3 to TRBJ1-2; TRBD1 matches 7 bases. For the CDR3, the DNA is TGTGCCATCAGTGAGTCCGGGACAGTCTATGGCTACACCTTC. This gives the protein CAISESGTVYGYTF.